One sample yielded the 6 T cell receptor beta chains listed below, sequenced in a study of regulatory T cells. Their cognate antigens are unknown. The primer mix had 52 TRBV and 13 TRBJ primers. Assay used: immunoSEQ multiplex PCR; TCRdb lists only in-frame clones, some missing. The repertoire consists of around 6,000 clones, with 85% to 90% occurring once and the leading ten covering 1.5% to 2.5%. Findings and limits, study-wide: Regulatory T cells from CD3G-deficient patients were less diverse than autologous conventional CD4+ cells and control regulatory cells.

What was sequenced was CD4+ Tregs sorted from blood. These receptors came from a person between 18 and 35 years old with CD3G deficiency.

The chain is built from TRBV19 and TRBJ1-4, with D unclear. Trimming left V 5 bases short and J 6 bases short, with 13 bases between. The germline CDR1 and CDR2 sequences are LNHDA and SQIVND (reference sequence). The CDR3 is 14 residues long. Here the CDR3 reads CASSPLARHEKLFF. In DNA, the CDR3 is TGTGCCAGTAGTCCTCTAGCAAGGCATGAAAAACTGTTTTTT. Filled out from reference TRBV19 and TRBJ1-4, the complete variable domain reads DGGITQSPKYLFRKEGQNVTLSCEQNLNHDAMYWYRQDPGQGLRLIYYSQIVNDFQKGDIAEGYSVSREKKESFPLTVTSAQKNPTAFYLCASSPLARHEKLFFGSGTQLSVL.

This chain joins TRBV6-1 and TRBJ1-4; D remains ambiguous. V shed 4 bases and J shed 7 bases, with 13 bases lying between them. The germline gives CDR1 MNHNS, CDR2 SASEGT. CDR3 length: 14 amino acids. CDR3 DNA: TGTGCCAGCAGTGTAAGGACCTTGGGTGAAAAACTGTTTTTT. The encoded protein is CASSVRTLGEKLFF.

The chain joins TRBV19 to TRBJ1-1, with TRBD1 matching 7 bases. The CDR3 runs to 16 residues. The ends lost 5 bases at V and 2 bases at J; junction bases unmatched: 11. Germline CDR1 and CDR2: LNHDA and SQIVND (reference sequence). The CDR3 loop is CASSPRGGGANTEAFF. In DNA form, the CDR3 reads TGTGCCAGTAGTCCCAGAGGAGGGGGCGCAAACACTGAAGCTTTCTTT. Full variable domain (rest looked up from reference TRBV19 and TRBJ1-1): DGGITQSPKYLFRKEGQNVTLSCEQNLNHDAMYWYRQDPGQGLRLIYYSQIVNDFQKGDIAEGYSVSREKKESFPLTVTSAQKNPTAFYLCASSPRGGGANTEAFFGQGTRLTVV.

The gene calls are TRBV6-1 and TRBJ1-1, with unresolved D. Germline V gene data show CDR1 as MNHNS and CDR2 as SASEGT. V was shortened by 6 bases and J by 1 base, with 12 bases between the two germline ends. The length of the CDR3 is 14 residues. CDR3 sequence: CASSPQQRNTEAFF. CDR3 DNA: TGTGCCAGCAGCCCGCAACAGAGGAACACTGAAGCTTTCTTT.

The J gene is TRBJ2-2, the V gene TRBV5-1; D is unresolved. In germline, CDR1 is SGHRS, CDR2 YFSETQ. The CDR3 consists of 13 residues. With 4 bases removed from V and 4 bases from J, the gap between germline ends came to 8 bases. DNA of the CDR3: TGCGCCAGCAGCAAGCGCGGCACCGGGGAGCTGTTTTTT. Protein: CASSKRGTGELFF. The full variable domain, rest sourced from reference TRBV5-1 and TRBJ2-2, is KAGVTQTPRYLIKTRGQQVTLSCSPISGHRSVSWYQQTPGQGLQFLFEYFSETQRNKGNFPGRFSGRQFSNSRSEMNVSTLELGDSALYLCASSKRGTGELFFGEGSRLTVL.

V usage is TRBV5-1 and J usage is TRBJ2-5; perhaps TRBD2 as D (7 bases). Germline CDR1 reads SGHRS; CDR2 reads YFSETQ. The CDR3 covers 14 residues. The germline V and J ends were trimmed by 5 bases and 4 bases, with 15 bases remaining between them. CDR3 sequence (DNA): TGCGCCAGCAGTCTTGGGGGGGGCCGAGAGACCCAGTACTTC. Translated: CASSLGGGRETQYF.